A single sample is the source of the 32 T cell receptor beta chains below, sequenced in a study of cytomegalovirus exposure and HLA in healthy donors. PCR employed 60 Vbeta and 13 Jbeta primers. Profiled with immunoSEQ multiplex PCR; TCRdb holds only in-frame clones, not every one. The table records around 190,000 clones, around 79% of them present only once. Sequenced: PBMCs. The receptors were gathered from a woman under 40 in good health and CMV-seropositive.

V gene TRBV30 combines with J gene TRBJ2-2, with 10 nucleotides matching TRBD1. The germline V gene has CDR1 GTSNPN and CDR2 SVGIG (reference sequence). CDR3 length equals 16 residues. V lost 0 bases to trimming and J lost 5 bases; unmatched junction nucleotides: 6. Here the CDR3 reads CAWSVMAGQGTGELFF. The CDR3 nucleotides are TGTGCCTGGAGTGTAATGGCGGGACAGGGGACCGGGGAGCTGTTTTTT.

This clone has only a few counts. The V and J genes are TRBV6-1 and TRBJ2-5; TRBD1 matches at 8 bases. Germline lookup yields CDR1 MNHNS and CDR2 SASEGT. The V segment lost 8 bases and the J segment 0 bases; nucleotides outside the gene matches: 5. The CDR3 covers 14 residues. The CDR3 DNA reads as TGTGCCAGCCTGGCAGGGGGCTACCAAGAGACCCAGTACTTC. It yields the protein CASLAGGYQETQYF.

The chain joins TRBV7-2 to TRBJ2-3; 9 nucleotides agree with TRBD1. Germline loops: CDR1 SGHTA, CDR2 FQGNSA. CDR3 length: 16 residues. V shed 4 bases and J 3 bases; nucleotides not matched to a gene: 8. This CDR3 is CASSSGTGYGTDTQYF. As DNA, the CDR3 is TGTGCCAGCAGCTCCGGGACAGGGTACGGTACAGATACGCAGTATTTT.

The sample holds one count of this clone. V usage is TRBV4-3 and J usage is TRBJ2-7; D is unclear. CDR3 size: 16 residues. V was shortened by 0 bases and J by 3 bases, with 15 bases between the two germline ends. Germline V lookup: CDR1 LGHNA, CDR2 YSLEER. CDR3 in amino acids: CASSQEFAVPIYEQYF. CDR3 coding DNA: TGCGCCAGCAGCCAAGAGTTTGCAGTACCCATCTACGAGCAGTACTTC.

The rearrangement uses TRBV6-1 and TRBJ2-7, with D possibly matching TRBD2 (6 bases). Trimming stripped 10 bases from V and 3 bases from J, with 13 bases between. CDR3 length: 12 amino acids. Germline lookup yields CDR1 MNHNS and CDR2 SASEGT. In DNA form, the CDR3 reads TGTGCCACTCGCGGGATTCGCTACGAGCAGTACTTC. Residues: CATRGIRYEQYF.

The chain is built from TRBV18 and TRBJ1-3; 9 bases fit TRBD1. The CDR3 is made up of 17 amino acids. Trimming removed 3 bases from V and 0 bases from J; junction bases left unmatched: 6. Per germline, CDR1 KGHSH and CDR2 LQKENI. CDR3: CASSPRQGGSSGNTIYF. Here the CDR3 DNA reads TGTGCCAGCTCACCGAGACAGGGGGGTAGCTCTGGAAACACCATATATTTT. Combining the CDR3 with reference TRBV18 and TRBJ1-3 gives the whole variable domain NAGVMQNPRHLVRRRGQEARLRCSPMKGHSHVYWYRQLPEEGLKFMVYLQKENIIDESGMPKERFSAEFPKEGPSILRIQQVVRGDSAAYFCASSPRQGGSSGNTIYFGEGSWLTVV.

The sample holds one count of this clone. The CDR3 loop reads CASSPGSGGTGRYEQYF. The CDR3, as DNA: TGTGCCAGCAGCCCAGGCTCGGGGGGGACAGGGAGGTACGAGCAGTACTTC. The chain recombines TRBV14 with TRBJ2-7, with D possibly being TRBD1 (9 bases). The ends were cut back, 4 bases at V and 4 bases at J, with 23 bases in the middle. From germline, CDR1 is SGHDN and CDR2 FVKESK. There are 17 residues in the CDR3.

The gene calls are TRBV7-2 and TRBJ2-5; 7 bases are a match to TRBD2. Germline-derived CDR1 and CDR2 are SGHTA and FQGNSA. With 6 bases clipped from V and 5 bases from J, the junction kept 12 bases outside the gene matches. This CDR3 is built from 15 residues. The CDR3, as DNA: TGTGCCAGCAGGCCTTGGGCGGGGCGGGAGGAGACCCAGTACTTC. It codes for CASRPWAGREETQYF.

The chain employs TRBV4-1 and TRBJ2-1; TRBD1 might be the D (5 bases). The CDR3 is 12 amino acids. Per the germline V gene, CDR1 is MGHRA and CDR2 is YSYEKL. V was pared by 7 bases and J by 6 bases, with 10 bases between. The CDR3 sequence is CASTTGLNEQFF. CDR3 in DNA: TGCGCCAGCACAACAGGCCTCAATGAGCAGTTCTTC.

This clone was observed a handful of times. The chain employs TRBV6-5 and TRBJ2-7; possible D gene TRBD2, 6 bases. Trimming removed 7 bases at V and 0 bases at J, with 13 bases between. CDR1 is MNHEY and CDR2 is SVGAGI in the germline V gene. This CDR3 spans 14 amino acids. For the CDR3, the DNA is TGTGCCAGCAAGCTAGCGTTCAGCTCCTACGAGCAGTACTTC. Translation gives CASKLAFSSYEQYF.

The chain joins TRBV4-2 to TRBJ2-2, with 7 positions matching TRBD2. Looked up from germline, CDR1 is LGHNA and CDR2 is YNFKEQ. This CDR3 comprises 16 residues. Trimming took 1 base from V and 7 from J; bases not matched to a gene: 9. CDR3 coding DNA: TGTGCCAGCAGCCAAGTCACTAGCGTAAGGGACGGGGAGCTGTTTTTT. Amino acid sequence: CASSQVTSVRDGELFF.

The chain is built from TRBV9 and TRBJ1-2; no clear D gene. Trimming stripped 4 bases from V and 4 bases from J, with 14 bases between. CDR3 length: 14 amino acids. Germline CDR1 reads SGDLS; CDR2 reads YYNGEE. DNA of the CDR3: TGTGCCAGCAGCTCCCGGATGGGAGGCTATGGCTACACCTTC. Translation: CASSSRMGGYGYTF.

The rearrangement links TRBV4-1 to TRBJ2-3, with TRBD1 matching over 7 bases. CDR1 and CDR2 (germline): MGHRA, YSYEKL. CDR3 length: 15 amino acids. The ends lost 4 bases at V and 1 base at J; junction bases unmatched: 5. The CDR3 nucleotides read TGCGCCAGCAGCCTGACAGGGTTGGGCACAGATACGCAGTATTTT. Protein sequence: CASSLTGLGTDTQYF.

The CDR3 DNA follows: TGCGCCAGCAAGAATATTAGCGGGAGTTACGAGCAGTACTTC. Amino acid sequence: CASKNISGSYEQYF. The J gene is TRBJ2-7, the V gene TRBV5-1; TRBD2 agrees at 9 bases. With V trimmed by 6 bases and J by 4 bases, 8 bases remained unmatched. Germline values: CDR1 SGHRS, CDR2 YFSETQ. There are 14 residues in the CDR3.

V is TRBV10-3 and J is TRBJ1-5; no clear D gene. Germline CDR1 is ENHRY and CDR2 is SYGVKD. V gave up 6 bases and J gave up 3 bases, with 9 bases separating them. The CDR3 spans 13 residues. The CDR3, as DNA: TGTGCCATCAGCACGGGGTCCAATCAGCCCCAGCATTTT. Translation gives CAISTGSNQPQHF.

The chain has TRBV28 and TRBJ1-1, with D maybe TRBD1 (5 bases). Germline CDR1 and CDR2: MDHEN and SYDVKM. V was trimmed by 5 bases and J by 5 bases, leaving 12 bases between them. The CDR3 is 13 residues long. The CDR3, as DNA: TGTGCCAGCAGTCAGGGATCGCGTACTGAAGCTTTCTTT. As protein: CASSQGSRTEAFF.

The chain employs TRBV10-3 and TRBJ1-3; D gene uncertain. Trimming left V 0 bases short and J 4 bases short, with 19 bases between. Germline V gives CDR1 ENHRY, CDR2 SYGVKD. This CDR3 is 18 amino acids long. The CDR3 loop reads CAISESISRHHLGNTIYF. DNA for the CDR3: TGTGCCATCAGTGAGTCGATTTCTCGCCACCACCTAGGAAACACCATATATTTT.

The count of this clone is one. This chain joins TRBV7-6 and TRBJ2-1; 9 positions agree with TRBD2. The CDR3 is 16 amino acids. The germline gives CDR1 SGHVS, CDR2 FNYEAQ. With V trimmed by 2 bases and J by 8 bases, 10 bases remained unmatched. Here the CDR3 reads CASSLPPSGETDEQFF. CDR3 DNA: TGTGCCAGCAGCTTACCCCCTAGCGGGGAGACCGATGAGCAGTTCTTC.

This clone has more than one count but fewer than ten. CDR3 coding DNA: TGCAGCGTTGAAGGTGGCATGAACACTGAAGCTTTCTTT. As protein: CSVEGGMNTEAFF. The chain recombines TRBV29-1 with TRBJ1-1; D is uncertain. The CDR3 runs to 13 residues. Trimming shortened V by 1 base and J by 0 bases, and 6 bases separated the two germline ends. The V gene's germline CDR1 is SQVTM and CDR2 ANQGSEA.

The chain combines TRBV2 with TRBJ2-1; 10 bases line up with TRBD1. Germline CDR1 SNHLY, CDR2 FYNNEI. Germline trimming cut 7 bases from V and 3 bases from J; bases unmatched to any gene: 9. The CDR3 consists of 16 residues. The CDR3 bases are TGTGCCAGCACTAGAGGGGGGACAGGGGTCTACAATGAGCAGTTCTTC. This encodes CASTRGGTGVYNEQFF.

The gene calls are TRBV6-1 and TRBJ2-7, with D perhaps TRBD1 (6 bases). This CDR3 comprises 15 residues. Trimming left V 5 bases short and J 11 bases short, with 25 bases between. Germline V CDR1 and CDR2: MNHNS, SASEGT. The CDR3 spells CASSPINLGAAEEYF. The CDR3 nucleotides read TGTGCCAGCAGTCCCATCAACCTGGGGGCAGCTGAGGAGTACTTC.

The chain uses TRBV19 and TRBJ1-5, with TRBD1 identical over 9 bases. The germline V gene encodes CDR1 LNHDA and CDR2 SQIVND (reference sequence). The CDR3 extends over 16 amino acids. V was pared by 7 bases and J by 1 base, with 8 bases of the junction left unmatched. The CDR3 bases are TGTGCCAGTACCCCGGGACAGGGAATCAGCAATCAGCCCCAGCATTTT. Its translation is CASTPGQGISNQPQHF.

This chain connects TRBV21-1 to TRBJ1-2. TRBV21-1 corresponds to a pseudogene. CDR3 length: 16 residues. The CDR3 DNA reads TGTGCCAGCAGCAACTCCCACCTAGACCGGAACTATGGCTACACCTTC. It is translated as CASSNSHLDRNYGYTF.

To note about this clone: At one of its ends the junction is not consistent with the germline gene, which may arise from a read error. The rearrangement uses TRBV6-5 and TRBJ1-5; tentative D call: TRBD1 (6 bases). The CDR3 length is 16 residues. Germline values: CDR1 MNHEY, CDR2 SVGAGI. In DNA, the CDR3 is TGTGCCAGCAGTTACTCTAGTTCGGGGGGGCCTCAGACCCAGCATTTT. It is translated as CASSYSSSGGPQTQHF.

This sequence joins TRBV2 and TRBJ2-2, with 7 positions matching TRBD1. V lost 6 bases to trimming and J lost 1 base; unmatched junction nucleotides: 5. The germline V gene has CDR1 SNHLY and CDR2 FYNNEI. The CDR3 covers 15 residues. In DNA form, the CDR3 reads TGTGCCAGCAGGGATAGGACAGGGAACACCGGGGAGCTGTTTTTT. Translating gives CASRDRTGNTGELFF.

The rearrangement uses TRBV18 and TRBJ1-1, with 8 bases fitting TRBD1. Germline V gene data show CDR1 as KGHSH and CDR2 as LQKENI. J lost 3 bases, V lost 2 bases, and 11 bases had no gene match. There are 17 residues in the CDR3. This chain's CDR3 is CASSPTPGGVMDTEAFF. The CDR3 DNA reads as TGTGCCAGCTCACCAACCCCAGGGGGCGTTATGGACACTGAAGCTTTCTTT.

V and J are TRBV15 and TRBJ2-1; 9 bases are shared with TRBD2. CDR3 length: 17 residues. J lost 1 base, V lost 5 bases, and 9 bases had no gene match. From germline, CDR1 is LNHNV and CDR2 YYDKDF (reference sequence). In DNA, the CDR3 is TGTGCCACCAGCCTAAGGACTAGCGCGAGGTCCTACAATGAGCAGTTCTTC. Amino acids: CATSLRTSARSYNEQFF. Filled out from reference TRBV15 and TRBJ2-1, the complete variable domain reads DAMVIQNPRYQVTQFGKPVTLSCSQTLNHNVMYWYQQKSSQAPKLLFHYYDKDFNNEADTPDNFQSRRPNTSFCFLDIRSPGLGDTAMYLCATSLRTSARSYNEQFFGPGTRLTVL.

A remark on this clone: The sample carries other DNA sequences with the same CDR3. V usage is TRBV18 and J usage is TRBJ1-1; D call uncertain. The CDR3 sequence is 14 residues long. V lost 1 base and J 1 base, leaving 7 bases between the germline ends. CDR1 is KGHSH, CDR2 LQKENI, per germline. The CDR3 region has the DNA TGTGCCAGCTCACCACGAACAGAGAACACTGAAGCTTTCTTT. The encoded protein is CASSPRTENTEAFF.

This chain connects TRBV4-1 to TRBJ2-6; D perhaps matches TRBD1 (6 bases). The CDR3 is 17 amino acids. Germline V CDR1 and CDR2: MGHRA, YSYEKL. V was shortened by 6 bases and J by 3 bases, with 18 bases between the two germline ends. The CDR3 sequence is CASRSPVGAYGANVLTF. The CDR3, as DNA: TGCGCCAGCAGATCCCCAGTGGGGGCCTATGGGGCCAACGTCCTGACTTTC.

The rearrangement uses TRBV5-1 and TRBJ2-2; 8 bases are a match to TRBD1. V was pared by 4 bases and J by 11 bases, with 19 bases of the junction left unmatched. Per the germline V gene, CDR1 is SGHRS and CDR2 is YFSETQ. This CDR3 contains 17 residues. The CDR3 bases are TGCGCCAGCAGCCCGGGACAGGCCGGGAAAACAGGCGGCGAGCTGTTTTTT. Translating it yields CASSPGQAGKTGGELFF.

This chain links TRBV4-1 with TRBJ2-1; 7 bases line up with TRBD2. Germline V CDR1 and CDR2: MGHRA, YSYEKL. J was trimmed by 9 bases and V by 3 bases; bases with no gene match: 20. The CDR3 consists of 18 residues. The CDR3: CASSHRPGTNTKSSEQFF. The CDR3 DNA reads TGCGCCAGCAGCCACCGACCCGGGACTAATACCAAAAGCAGTGAGCAGTTCTTC.

The chain combines TRBV28 with TRBJ2-7; D might be TRBD1 (5 bases). With 6 bases removed from V and 5 bases from J, the gap between germline ends came to 17 bases. The CDR3 totals 14 residues. CDR1 is MDHEN, CDR2 SYDVKM, per germline. The CDR3 DNA follows: TGTGCCAGCAGAGTTTTCACAGGAAGCCACGAGCAGTACTTC. Protein product: CASRVFTGSHEQYF. Combining the CDR3 with reference TRBV28 and TRBJ2-7 gives the whole variable domain DVKVTQSSRYLVKRTGEKVFLECVQDMDHENMFWYRQDPGLGLRLIYFSYDVKMKEKGDIPEGYSVSREKKERFSLILESASTNQTSMYLCASRVFTGSHEQYFGPGTRLTVT.